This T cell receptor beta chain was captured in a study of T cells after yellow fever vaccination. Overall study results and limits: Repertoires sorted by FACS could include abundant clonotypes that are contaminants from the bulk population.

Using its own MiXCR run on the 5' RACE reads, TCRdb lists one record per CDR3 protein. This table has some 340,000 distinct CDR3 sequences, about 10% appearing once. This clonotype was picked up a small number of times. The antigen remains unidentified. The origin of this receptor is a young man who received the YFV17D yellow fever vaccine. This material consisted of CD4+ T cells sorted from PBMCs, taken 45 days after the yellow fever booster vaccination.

CDR3 bases: TGTGCCAGCAGCTTGCTACAGGGGGCGGGGGAGACCCAGTACTTC. Protein product: CASSLLQGAGETQYF. This chain links TRBV5-6 with TRBJ2-5; 9 bases fit TRBD1. This CDR3 is 15 amino acids long. The V gene end was trimmed by 1 base and the J gene end by 5 bases; junction bases not matched to a gene: 6. The germline V gene has CDR1 SGHDT and CDR2 YYEEEE. The variable domain in full, completed from reference TRBV5-6 and TRBJ2-5, reads DAGVTQSPTHLIKTRGQQVTLRCSPKSGHDTVSWYQQALGQGPQFIFQYYEEEERQRGNFPDRFSGHQFPNYSSELNVNALLLGDSALYLCASSLLQGAGETQYFGPGTRLLVL.